The sequence of this T cell receptor beta chain was determined in a study of control samples from healthy donors and cancer patients. V lost 3 bases, J lost 10 bases, and 12 bases lay in between. The CDR3 is made up of 12 amino acids. Germline-derived CDR1 and CDR2 are SGHTA and FQGNSA. TCRdb keeps only in-frame clones here, not all; method: immunoSEQ multiplex PCR. The data contain 100,000 to 150,000 clones, 75% to 95% of them singletons. This sequence was found in a man aged 18 to 30 in good health. The sample taken for sequencing was blood. V is TRBV7-2 and J is TRBJ1-2, with a weak D call TRBD1 (5 bases). CDR3 sequence reads: CASSLGGGVYTF. As DNA, the CDR3 is TGTGCCAGCAGCTTGGGGGGTGGCGTCTACACCTTC.